The following is a T cell receptor beta chain sequence with its context. Antigen specificity is unknown. Next came a second PCR, run for roughly 6 to 11 cycles, which used a sample-barcoded 5' primer along with a J-beta primer mix. TCRdb passed the 5' RACE reads through MiXCR, listing each CDR3 protein once. The table has 650,000 to 800,000 distinct CDR3 sequences, around 42% seen once. Healthy Russian Caucasian donors spanned ages about 6 to 100 years. Drawn from each donor were 7.5 to 10 milliliters of peripheral blood. These data belong to a study of blood T cells in healthy people across ages. Study findings and constraints: Donors of long life had a larger count of naive CD4+ cells and greater diversity than aged donors.

The CDR3 sequence is 15 residues long. Germline CDR1 and CDR2: LNHNV and YYDKDF (reference sequence). The chain is built from TRBV15 and TRBJ2-5; either TRBD1 or TRBD2 may supply D (5 bases each). The end of the DNA is better explained by TRBJ2-7, so the J call may be wrong. The sequence came from a man aged 60 to 75 in good health. The sequenced material came from blood. CDR3 loop: CATSRDGTYGGEQYF. Here the CDR3 DNA reads TGTGCCACCAGCAGAGACGGGACCTATGGGGGCGAGCAGTACTTC.